Listed below are T cell receptor beta chains from one sample, sequenced in a study of Ad26.COV2.S vaccination and SARS-CoV-2 variants. Data came from immunoSEQ multiplex PCR; TCRdb stores just in-frame clones and leaves some out. This table has about 370,000 clones, 80% to 90% appearing once. The material was peripheral blood, obtained in a trial of Ad26.COV2.S vaccine versus placebo. All receptors come from a person aged 18-60 years who received the Ad26.COV2.S COVID-19 vaccine or a placebo. CDR3s include the opening cysteine and the closing phenylalanine or tryptophan. Each record gives: V gene, CDR3 length, CDR3 protein.

V: TRBV6-1
length: 16
CDR3: CASSDLWTEGNEKLFF

V: TRBV7-5
length: 18
CDR3: CARSKGAEGILAKNIQYF

V: TRBV4-1
length: 15
CDR3: CASSQVGGYVYEQYF

V: TRBV6-2/TRBV6-3
length: 13
CDR3: CASSYVGNYGYTF

V: TRBV6-5
length: 14
CDR3: CASSYLDRVYEQYF

V: TRBV7-9
length: 15
CDR3: CASSFGYARNEKLFF

V: TRBV9
length: 15
CDR3: CASSPNSFWDTEAFF

V: TRBV2
length: 12
CDR3: CASSLTGYGYTF

V: TRBV12-3/TRBV12-4
length: 13
CDR3: CASRITREETQYF

V: TRBV10-2
length: 14
CDR3: CASSERPGYQPQHF

V: TRBV5-5
length: 16
CDR3: CASSLLRAGGPYEQYF

V: TRBV3-1/TRBV3-2
length: 14
CDR3: CASSTAGPYNEQFF

V: TRBV5-5
length: 15
CDR3: CASTLAVVGANVLTF

V: TRBV10-3
length: 12
CDR3: CAIQGAVNGYTF